This T cell receptor (beta chain) was documented in a study of tumor and adjacent non-tumor tissue in lung cancer. Across the study: There were around 11 adenocarcinoma, 2 squamous cell carcinoma and 1 small cell lung cancer cases.

The study's findings and limits: TCR diversity was significantly greater in tumor than normal lung tissue. Higher tumor TCR diversity was associated with shorter survival.

Three rounds of nested PCR, following a modified ARM-PCR protocol, produced the TCRbeta library. A single record per CDR3 protein comes from TCRdb applying MiXCR to the multiplex PCR reads. Of 60,000 to 90,000 distinct CDR3 sequences in the sample, over 75% were seen once. Turning to this clonotype: The antigen is unknown. This may be a read error, as it is one base from a much larger clone.

RNA was extracted from bulk tissue without any cell sorting. Chemotherapy-naive patients with new lung cancer underwent thoracic surgery in China, August–November 2014. The receptor comes from a woman between 45 and 65 years old with non-small cell lung cancer. Material for sequencing was lung tumor tissue.

The CDR3 bases are TGCAGTGTACACAGGCCCGACGAGCAGTACTTC. It encodes CSVHRPDEQYF. J is TRBJ2-7 and V is TRBV20-1, with a tentative D call TRBD1 (5 bases). With 7 bases removed from V and 5 bases from J, the gap between germline ends came to 12 bases. Germline lookup yields CDR1 DFQATT and CDR2 SNEGSKA (reference sequence). The CDR3 covers 11 residues.